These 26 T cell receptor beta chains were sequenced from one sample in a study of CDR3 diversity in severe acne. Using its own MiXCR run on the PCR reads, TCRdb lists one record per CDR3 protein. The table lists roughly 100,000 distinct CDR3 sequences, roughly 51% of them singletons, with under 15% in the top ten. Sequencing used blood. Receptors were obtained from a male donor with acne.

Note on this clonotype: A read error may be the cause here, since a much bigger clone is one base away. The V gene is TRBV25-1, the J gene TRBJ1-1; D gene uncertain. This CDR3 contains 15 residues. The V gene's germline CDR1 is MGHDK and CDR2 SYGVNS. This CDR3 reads CASNELRGGWTEAFF. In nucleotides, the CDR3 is TGTGCCAGCAATGAATTGAGAGGTGGGTGGACTGAAGCTTTCTTT.

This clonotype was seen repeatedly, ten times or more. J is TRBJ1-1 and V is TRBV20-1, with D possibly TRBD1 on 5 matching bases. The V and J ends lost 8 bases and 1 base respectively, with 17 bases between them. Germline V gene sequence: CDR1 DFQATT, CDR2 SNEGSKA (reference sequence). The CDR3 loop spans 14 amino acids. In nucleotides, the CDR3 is TGCAGTACCTACCCTGGGACTAGGAACACTGAAGCTTTCTTT. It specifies CSTYPGTRNTEAFF.

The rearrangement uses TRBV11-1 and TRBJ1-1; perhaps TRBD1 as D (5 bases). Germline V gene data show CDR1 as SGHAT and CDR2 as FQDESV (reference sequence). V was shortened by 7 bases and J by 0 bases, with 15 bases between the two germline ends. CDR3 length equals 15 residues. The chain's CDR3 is CASTDKGRVNTEAFF. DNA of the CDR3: TGTGCCAGCACCGATAAGGGGAGGGTGAACACTGAAGCTTTCTTT.

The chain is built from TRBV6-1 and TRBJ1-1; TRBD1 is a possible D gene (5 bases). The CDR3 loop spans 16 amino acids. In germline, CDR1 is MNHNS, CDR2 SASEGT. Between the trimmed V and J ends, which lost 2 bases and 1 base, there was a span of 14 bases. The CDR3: CASSEWDPAENTEAFF. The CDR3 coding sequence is TGTGCCAGCAGTGAATGGGACCCGGCGGAGAACACTGAAGCTTTCTTT.

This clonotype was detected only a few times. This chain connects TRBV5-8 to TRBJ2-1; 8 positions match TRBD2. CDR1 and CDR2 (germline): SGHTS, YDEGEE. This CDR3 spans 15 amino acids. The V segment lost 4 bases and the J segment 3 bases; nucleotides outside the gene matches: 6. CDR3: CASSLTLADYNEQFF. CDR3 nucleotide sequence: TGTGCCAGCAGCCTGACACTAGCGGACTACAATGAGCAGTTCTTC.

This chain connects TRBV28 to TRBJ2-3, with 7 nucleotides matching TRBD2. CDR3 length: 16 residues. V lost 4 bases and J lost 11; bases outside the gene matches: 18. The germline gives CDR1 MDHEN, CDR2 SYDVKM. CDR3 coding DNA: TGTGCCAGCAGTTCCATCAGCGGGGAGCGGGCGGATGAGCAGTATTTT. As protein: CASSSISGERADEQYF.

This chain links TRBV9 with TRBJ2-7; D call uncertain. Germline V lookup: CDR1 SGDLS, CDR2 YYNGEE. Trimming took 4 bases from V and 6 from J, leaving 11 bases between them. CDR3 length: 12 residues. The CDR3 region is CASSPVGGEQYF. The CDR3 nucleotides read TGTGCCAGCAGCCCCGTCGGCGGCGAGCAGTACTTC.

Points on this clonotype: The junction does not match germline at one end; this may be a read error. CDR3 sequence: CSVEQGTKDIQYF. The CDR3 DNA reads TGCAGCGTTGAACAGGGAACCAAAGACATTCAGTACTTC. The chain couples TRBV29-1 to TRBJ2-4, with D tentatively TRBD1 (5 bases). Germline CDR1 SQVTM, CDR2 ANQGSEA. This CDR3 contains 13 residues.

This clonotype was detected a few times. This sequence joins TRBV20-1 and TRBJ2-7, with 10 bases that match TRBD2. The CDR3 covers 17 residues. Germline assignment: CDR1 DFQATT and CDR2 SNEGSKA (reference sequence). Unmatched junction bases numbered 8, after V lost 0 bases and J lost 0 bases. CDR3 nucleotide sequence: TGCAGTGCTAGAGATGTAACTAGCGGGACGGACTCCTACGAGCAGTACTTC. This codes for CSARDVTSGTDSYEQYF.

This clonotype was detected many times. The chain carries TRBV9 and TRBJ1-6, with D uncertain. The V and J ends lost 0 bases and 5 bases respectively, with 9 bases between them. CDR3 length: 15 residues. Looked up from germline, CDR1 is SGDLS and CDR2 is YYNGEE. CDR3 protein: CASSVVPGDNSPLHF. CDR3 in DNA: TGTGCCAGCAGCGTAGTCCCCGGGGATAATTCACCCCTCCACTTT.

In DNA, the CDR3 is TGTGCCAGCATAATGGGGGGCCAAGAGACCCAGTACTTC. Residues: CASIMGGQETQYF. The rearrangement links TRBV2 to TRBJ2-5, with D perhaps matching TRBD2 (6 bases). This CDR3 is 13 amino acids long. V gave up 7 bases and J gave up 1 base, with 10 bases separating them. The germline V gene encodes CDR1 SNHLY and CDR2 FYNNEI.

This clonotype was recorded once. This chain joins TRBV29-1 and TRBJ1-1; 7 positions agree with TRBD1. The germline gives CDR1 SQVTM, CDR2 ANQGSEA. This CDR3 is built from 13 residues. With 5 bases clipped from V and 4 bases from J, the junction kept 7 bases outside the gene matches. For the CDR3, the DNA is TGCAGCGTTCGGGCGGGACAGATCACTGAAGCTTTCTTT. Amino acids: CSVRAGQITEAFF.

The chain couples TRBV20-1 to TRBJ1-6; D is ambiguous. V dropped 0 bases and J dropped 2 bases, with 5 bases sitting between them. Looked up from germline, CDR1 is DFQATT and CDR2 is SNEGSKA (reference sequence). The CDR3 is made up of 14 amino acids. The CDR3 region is CSARESPYNSPLHF. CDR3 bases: TGCAGTGCTAGAGAATCGCCCTATAATTCACCCCTCCACTTT.

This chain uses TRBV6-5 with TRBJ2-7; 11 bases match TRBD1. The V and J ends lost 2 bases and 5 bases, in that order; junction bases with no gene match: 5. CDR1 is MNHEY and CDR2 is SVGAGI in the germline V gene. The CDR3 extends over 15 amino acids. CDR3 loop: CASSYAWDRGNEQYF. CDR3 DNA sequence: TGTGCCAGCAGTTACGCCTGGGACAGGGGGAACGAGCAGTACTTC.

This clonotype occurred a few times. The CDR3, as DNA: TGCGCCAGCAGCCAAGGGGTCAGGGCGGATCAGCCCCAGCATTTT. This encodes CASSQGVRADQPQHF. The chain combines TRBV4-1 with TRBJ1-5; D might be TRBD1 (5 bases). Trimming left V 1 base short and J 5 bases short, with 12 bases between. CDR3 size: 15 residues. The germline V gene encodes CDR1 MGHRA and CDR2 YSYEKL.

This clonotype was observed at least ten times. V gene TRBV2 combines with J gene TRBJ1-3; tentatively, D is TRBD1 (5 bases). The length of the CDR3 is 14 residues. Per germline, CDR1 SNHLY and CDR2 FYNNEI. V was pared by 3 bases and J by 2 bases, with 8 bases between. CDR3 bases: TGTGCCAGCAGTGACGGCAGGGCTGGAAACACCATATATTTT. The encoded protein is CASSDGRAGNTIYF.

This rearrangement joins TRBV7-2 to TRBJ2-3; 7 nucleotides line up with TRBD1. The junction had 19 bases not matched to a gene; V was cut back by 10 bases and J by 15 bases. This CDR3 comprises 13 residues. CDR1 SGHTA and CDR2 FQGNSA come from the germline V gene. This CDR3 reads CATAQTGTDTHYF. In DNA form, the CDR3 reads TGTGCCACCGCCCAGACAGGGACAGATACCCACTATTTT.

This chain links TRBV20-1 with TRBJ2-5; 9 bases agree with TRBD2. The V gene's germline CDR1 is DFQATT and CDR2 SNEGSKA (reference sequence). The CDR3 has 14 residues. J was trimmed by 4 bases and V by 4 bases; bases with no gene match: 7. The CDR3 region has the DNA TGCAGTGCTACCGGGGGTAGCGGGGGAGAGACCCAGTACTTC. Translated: CSATGGSGGETQYF.

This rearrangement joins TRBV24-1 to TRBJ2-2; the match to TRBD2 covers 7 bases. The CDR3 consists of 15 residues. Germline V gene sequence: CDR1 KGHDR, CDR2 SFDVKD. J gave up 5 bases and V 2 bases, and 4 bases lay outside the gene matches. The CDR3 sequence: CATSDSSGSTGELFF. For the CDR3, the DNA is TGTGCCACCAGTGATTCTAGCGGATCGACCGGGGAGCTGTTTTTT.

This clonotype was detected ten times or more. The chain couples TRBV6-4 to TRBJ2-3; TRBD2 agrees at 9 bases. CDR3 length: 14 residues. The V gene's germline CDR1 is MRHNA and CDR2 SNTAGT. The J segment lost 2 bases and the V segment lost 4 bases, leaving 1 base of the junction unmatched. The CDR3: CASSVAGDTDTQYF. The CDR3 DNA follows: TGTGCCAGCAGTGTAGCGGGAGACACAGATACGCAGTATTTT.

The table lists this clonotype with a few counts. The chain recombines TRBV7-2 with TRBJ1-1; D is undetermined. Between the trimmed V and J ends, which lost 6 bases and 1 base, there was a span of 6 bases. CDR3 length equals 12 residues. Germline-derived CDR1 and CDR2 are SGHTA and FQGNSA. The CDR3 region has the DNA TGTGCCAGCAGAAGTGCGAACACTGAAGCTTTCTTT. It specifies CASRSANTEAFF.

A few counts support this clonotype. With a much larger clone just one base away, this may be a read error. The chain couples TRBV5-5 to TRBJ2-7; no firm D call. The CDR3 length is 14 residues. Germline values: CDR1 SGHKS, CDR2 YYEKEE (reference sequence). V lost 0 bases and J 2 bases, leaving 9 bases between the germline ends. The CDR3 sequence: CASSLGPQAYEQYV. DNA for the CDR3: TGTGCCAGCAGCTTGGGGCCTCAGGCCTACGAGCAGTACGTC.

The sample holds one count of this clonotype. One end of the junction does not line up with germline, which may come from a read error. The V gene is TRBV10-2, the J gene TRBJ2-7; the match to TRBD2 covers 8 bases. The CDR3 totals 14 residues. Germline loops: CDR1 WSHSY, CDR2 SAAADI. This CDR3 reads CASIEGLGSYEQYF. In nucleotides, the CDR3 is TGCGCCAGCATTGAGGGACTAGGTTCCTACGAGCAGTACTTC.

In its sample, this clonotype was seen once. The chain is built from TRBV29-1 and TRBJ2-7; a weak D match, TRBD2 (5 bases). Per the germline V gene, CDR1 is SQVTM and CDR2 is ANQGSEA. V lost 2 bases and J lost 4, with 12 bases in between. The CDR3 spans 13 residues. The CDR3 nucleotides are TGCAGCGTTGAATGGGAGCTAGGTTACGAGCAGTACTTC. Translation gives CSVEWELGYEQYF.

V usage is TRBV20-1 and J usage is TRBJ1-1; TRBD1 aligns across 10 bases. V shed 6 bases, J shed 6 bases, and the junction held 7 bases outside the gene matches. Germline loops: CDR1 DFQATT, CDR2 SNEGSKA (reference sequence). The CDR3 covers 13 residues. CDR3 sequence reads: CSARDRGDSEAFF. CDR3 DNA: TGCAGTGCAAGGGACAGGGGCGACTCTGAAGCTTTCTTT.

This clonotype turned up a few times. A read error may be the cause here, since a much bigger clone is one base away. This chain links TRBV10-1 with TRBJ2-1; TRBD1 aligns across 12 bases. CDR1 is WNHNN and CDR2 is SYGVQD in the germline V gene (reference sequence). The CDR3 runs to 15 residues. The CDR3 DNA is TGCGCCAGCACGGCGGGACAGGGGGCCTACAATGAGCAGCTCTTC. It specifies CASTAGQGAYNEQLF.